The 8 T cell receptor beta chains below come from one sample, sequenced in a study of monozygotic twins with cystic fibrosis. Profiled with immunoSEQ multiplex PCR; TCRdb holds only in-frame clones, not every one. The sample shows some 33,000 clones, about 89% of them seen only once. Sequencing was performed on blood. The source is a boy aged 2 to 10 with cystic fibrosis.

The chain is built from TRBV15 and TRBJ2-1; D uncertain. Per the germline V gene, CDR1 is LNHNV and CDR2 is YYDKDF (reference sequence). The V end was cut by 1 base, the J end by 3 bases, with 7 bases between. The CDR3 runs 14 residues. The CDR3 region has the DNA TGTGCCACCAGCAGAGGAGGAGACTACAATGAGCAGTTCTTC. As protein: CATSRGGDYNEQFF.

The chain is built from TRBV9 and TRBJ2-3; D might be TRBD1 (5 bases). Trimming removed 4 bases at V and 2 bases at J, with 14 bases between. The CDR3 runs 15 residues. Germline assignment: CDR1 SGDLS and CDR2 YYNGEE. The CDR3, as DNA: TGTGCCAGCAGCACAGGTGGTGGGGACACAGATACGCAGTATTTT. This sequence encodes CASSTGGGDTDTQYF.

The chain links TRBV19 to TRBJ1-2; D gene uncertain. Deletions cut 5 bases from V and 2 bases from J, with 15 bases between. Germline assignment: CDR1 LNHDA and CDR2 SQIVND (reference sequence). The CDR3 totals 15 residues. CDR3 sequence: CASSPLGGSNYGYTF. CDR3 coding DNA: TGTGCCAGTAGTCCCCTAGGAGGGTCGAACTATGGCTACACCTTC.

This sequence joins TRBV5-1 and TRBJ2-2; D not certain. V gave up 0 bases and J gave up 2 bases, with 5 bases separating them. Germline V gene data show CDR1 as SGHRS and CDR2 as YFSETQ. The CDR3 consists of 14 residues. This CDR3 is CASSLGHNTGELFF. In nucleotides, the CDR3 is TGCGCCAGCAGCTTGGGACACAACACCGGGGAGCTGTTTTTT.

This clone has only one observation. V and J are TRBV7-9 and TRBJ1-3; possible D gene TRBD1, 5 bases. Germline V gene sequence: CDR1 SEHNR, CDR2 FQNEAQ (reference sequence). Trimming removed 3 bases from V and 0 bases from J, with 12 bases in between. The CDR3 is 16 amino acids. CDR3: CASSLGQGSSGNTIYF. Written as DNA, the CDR3 is TGTGCCAGCAGCTTGGGGCAGGGCAGCTCTGGAAACACCATATATTTT.

The genes are TRBV20-1 and TRBJ1-1; D call uncertain. V dropped 1 base and J dropped 7 bases, with 4 bases sitting between them. CDR1 and CDR2 from the germline V gene are DFQATT and SNEGSKA (reference sequence). CDR3 length equals 10 residues. In nucleotides, the CDR3 is TGCAGTGCTAGAGGGGGTGAAGCTTTCTTT. It yields the protein CSARGGEAFF.

The rearrangement joins TRBV7-2 to TRBJ2-1, with 12 bases identical to TRBD2. Germline CDR1 and CDR2: SGHTA and FQGNSA. J was trimmed by 2 bases and V by 1 base; bases with no gene match: 6. The CDR3 is 18 residues long. CDR3 in amino acids: CASSLVATSGGTYNEQFF. CDR3 nucleotide sequence: TGTGCCAGCAGCTTAGTGGCGACTAGCGGGGGAACCTACAATGAGCAGTTCTTC.

This chain connects TRBV9 to TRBJ2-1, with D maybe TRBD2 (6 bases). The CDR3 is made up of 15 amino acids. The germline V gene has CDR1 SGDLS and CDR2 YYNGEE. V lost 0 bases and J lost 2, with 9 bases in between. The CDR3, as DNA: TGTGCCAGCAGCGTAGTAGCGGACACCTACAATGAGCAGTTCTTC. Translated, it gives CASSVVADTYNEQFF.